A single sample is the source of the 30 T cell receptor beta chains below, sequenced in a study of cytomegalovirus exposure and HLA in healthy donors. Using immunoSEQ multiplex PCR, the repertoire was profiled, and TCRdb retains in-frame clones only, with some absent. The repertoire holds 85,000 to 130,000 clones, with 88% as singletons. The sample comprised PBMCs. These receptor sequences come from a young woman in good health and CMV-seropositive.

The V call is TRBV7-8, the J call TRBJ1-1; perhaps TRBD1 as D (5 bases). The germline V and J ends were trimmed by 1 base and 4 bases, with 13 bases remaining between them. CDR3 size: 15 residues. CDR1 and CDR2 (germline): SGHVS, FQNEAQ. In DNA, the CDR3 is TGTGCCAGCAGCTTAGTAACTTACGGGGGCACTGAAGCTTTCTTT. Encoded protein: CASSLVTYGGTEAFF.

V and J are TRBV5-6 and TRBJ1-4; 10 nucleotides match TRBD1. CDR3 length equals 17 residues. The V segment lost 4 bases and the J segment 4 bases; nucleotides outside the gene matches: 10. The germline gives CDR1 SGHDT, CDR2 YYEEEE. The CDR3: CASSGTGEGHYNEKLFF. The CDR3 nucleotides read TGTGCCAGCAGCGGGACAGGGGAAGGCCACTATAATGAAAAACTGTTTTTT. The variable domain in full, completed from reference TRBV5-6 and TRBJ1-4, reads DAGVTQSPTHLIKTRGQQVTLRCSPKSGHDTVSWYQQALGQGPQFIFQYYEEEERQRGNFPDRFSGHQFPNYSSELNVNALLLGDSALYLCASSGTGEGHYNEKLFFGSGTQLSVL.

V usage is TRBV9 and J usage is TRBJ2-2; unclear D gene. Germline CDR1 SGDLS, CDR2 YYNGEE. Trimming took 2 bases from V and 5 from J, leaving 7 bases between them. The CDR3 totals 13 residues. CDR3 in DNA: TGTGCCAGCAGCGTTGCTGCGACCGGGGAGCTGTTTTTT. Its protein product is CASSVAATGELFF.

The gene calls are TRBV5-6 and TRBJ1-6; 10 bases fit TRBD1. Germline-derived CDR1 and CDR2 are SGHDT and YYEEEE. The ends lost 5 bases at V and 6 bases at J; junction bases unmatched: 11. The CDR3 contains 17 residues. Written as DNA, the CDR3 is TGTGCCAGCAGTCTAACACTTGACAGGGGGCTTAATTCACCCCTCCACTTT. Protein sequence: CASSLTLDRGLNSPLHF.

The rearrangement joins TRBV28 to TRBJ2-5; 11 bases align to TRBD2. This CDR3 is 17 amino acids long. V dropped 3 bases and J dropped 5; count of bases not matched to a gene: 11. Germline CDR1 reads MDHEN; CDR2 reads SYDVKM. The DNA of the CDR3 is TGTGCCAGCAGTTTCCTAGCGGGGGGCGCCGTGGGGGAGACCCAGTACTTC. Translation gives CASSFLAGGAVGETQYF.

The V and J genes are TRBV6-5 and TRBJ1-1; D perhaps matches TRBD1 (6 bases). CDR1 and CDR2 (germline): MNHEY, SVGAGI. V gave up 6 bases and J gave up 9 bases, with 17 bases separating them. The CDR3 loop spans 13 amino acids. CDR3 sequence reads: CASRPEGGWKAFF. As DNA, the CDR3 is TGTGCCAGCAGGCCGGAGGGGGGGTGGAAAGCTTTCTTT.

The chain recombines TRBV2 with TRBJ2-2; D remains unclear. Trimming shortened V by 5 bases and J by 7 bases, and 8 bases separated the two germline ends. The CDR3 sequence is 12 residues long. Per germline, CDR1 SNHLY and CDR2 FYNNEI. The CDR3 is CASSNWSGELFF. The CDR3, as DNA: TGTGCCAGCAGTAATTGGAGCGGGGAGCTGTTTTTT.

The chain joins TRBV4-1 to TRBJ2-2; D call uncertain. The CDR3 loop spans 16 amino acids. CDR1 and CDR2 (germline): MGHRA, YSYEKL. V lost 1 base to trimming and J lost 0 bases, with 9 bases between them. Written as DNA, the CDR3 is TGCGCCAGCAGCCAAGGAGTACAGACGAACACCGGGGAGCTGTTTTTT. Its translation is CASSQGVQTNTGELFF.

This clone showed up just once. The chain is built from TRBV7-9 and TRBJ2-7; 11 bases match TRBD1. CDR3 length: 15 residues. The germline CDR1 and CDR2 sequences are SEHNR and FQNEAQ (reference sequence). The V gene end was trimmed by 5 bases and the J gene end by 6 bases; junction bases not matched to a gene: 9. CDR3 sequence (DNA): TGTGCCAGCAGCCTGGGACAGGGGGTACAGCGCGAGCAGTACTTC. Protein product: CASSLGQGVQREQYF.

The chain combines TRBV5-6 with TRBJ2-7; the match to TRBD2 covers 8 bases. The junction had 8 bases not matched to a gene; V was cut back by 4 bases and J by 2 bases. Germline values: CDR1 SGHDT, CDR2 YYEEEE. The CDR3 length is 15 residues. This chain's CDR3 is CASSTRLASTYEQYF. As DNA, the CDR3 is TGTGCCAGCAGCACCCGACTAGCGAGCACCTACGAGCAGTACTTC.

This clone has a handful of counts. The V gene is TRBV5-1, the J gene TRBJ2-6, with D hard to call. This CDR3 has 16 amino acids. V lost 0 bases and J 0 bases, leaving 7 bases between the germline ends. In germline, CDR1 is SGHRS, CDR2 YFSETQ. The CDR3 DNA is TGCGCCAGCAGCTTGGGCACAAGCTCTGGGGCCAACGTCCTGACTTTC. Its translation: CASSLGTSSGANVLTF.

V is TRBV6-5 and J is TRBJ1-1; TRBD1 matches 12 bases. The CDR3 length is 14 residues. From germline, CDR1 is MNHEY and CDR2 SVGAGI. V dropped 6 bases and J dropped 10; count of bases not matched to a gene: 9. CDR3 in amino acids: CASRNPGQGARAFF. CDR3 DNA: TGTGCCAGCAGAAATCCGGGACAGGGGGCGCGAGCTTTCTTT.

The chain uses TRBV5-1 and TRBJ2-3, with a tentative D call TRBD2 (5 bases). V lost 2 bases and J lost 1, with 17 bases in between. The CDR3 covers 17 residues. Per the germline V gene, CDR1 is SGHRS and CDR2 is YFSETQ. The chain's CDR3 is CASSLPTSSGRTDTQYF. In DNA form, the CDR3 reads TGCGCCAGCAGCTTACCGACTTCGAGCGGCCGCACAGATACGCAGTATTTT. The whole variable domain, filled in from reference TRBV5-1 and TRBJ2-3, reads KAGVTQTPRYLIKTRGQQVTLSCSPISGHRSVSWYQQTPGQGLQFLFEYFSETQRNKGNFPGRFSGRQFSNSRSEMNVSTLELGDSALYLCASSLPTSSGRTDTQYFGPGTRLTVL.

The V call is TRBV28, the J call TRBJ1-2, with D tentatively TRBD1 (6 bases). The germline V and J ends were trimmed by 5 bases and 3 bases, with 7 bases remaining between them. This CDR3 is built from 12 residues. Germline CDR1 reads MDHEN; CDR2 reads SYDVKM. DNA of the CDR3: TGTGCCAGCAGTACAGGGTACTATGGCTACACCTTC. As protein: CASSTGYYGYTF.

The V gene is TRBV18, the J gene TRBJ2-5; TRBD1 matches at 7 bases. Trimming cost V 3 bases and J 5 bases; bases outside gene matches: 6. The CDR3 spans 14 residues. Germline-derived CDR1 and CDR2 are KGHSH and LQKENI. Here the CDR3 reads CASSPSTGSETQYF. DNA of the CDR3: TGTGCCAGCTCACCGTCGACAGGGTCTGAGACCCAGTACTTC. Complete variable domain (other parts from reference TRBV18 and TRBJ2-5): NAGVMQNPRHLVRRRGQEARLRCSPMKGHSHVYWYRQLPEEGLKFMVYLQKENIIDESGMPKERFSAEFPKEGPSILRIQQVVRGDSAAYFCASSPSTGSETQYFGPGTRLLVL.

The chain combines TRBV9 with TRBJ2-5; the D is unclear. The CDR3 is made up of 13 amino acids. V was shortened by 0 bases and J by 9 bases, with 12 bases between the two germline ends. In germline, CDR1 is SGDLS, CDR2 YYNGEE. CDR3 in DNA: TGTGCCAGCAGCGTAGGGCTGGAGCCCCCCCAGTACTTC. This encodes CASSVGLEPPQYF.

This chain joins TRBV28 and TRBJ2-2; 10 nucleotides line up with TRBD1. Unmatched junction bases numbered 12, after V lost 5 bases and J lost 6 bases. CDR3 size: 17 residues. In germline, CDR1 is MDHEN, CDR2 SYDVKM. The CDR3 protein is CASSLFPGTGVSGELFF. CDR3 DNA sequence: TGTGCCAGCAGTCTTTTCCCCGGGACAGGGGTATCCGGGGAGCTGTTTTTT.

This chain links TRBV5-4 with TRBJ2-3; a weak D match, TRBD2 (5 bases). The ends were cut back, 4 bases at V and 4 bases at J, with 13 bases in the middle. The germline V gene encodes CDR1 SGHNT and CDR2 YYREEE (reference sequence). The CDR3 contains 14 residues. The CDR3 DNA sequence: TGTGCCAGCAGCCTCCTAGGAGGATCAGATACGCAGTATTTT. This encodes CASSLLGGSDTQYF.

This chain links TRBV7-7 with TRBJ1-4, with a weak D call TRBD1 (6 bases). Trimming took 5 bases from V and 10 from J, leaving 17 bases between them. Germline loops: CDR1 SSHAT, CDR2 FNYEAQ (reference sequence). CDR3 length: 14 residues. The CDR3 reads CASSEGVKSGKLFF. CDR3 bases: TGTGCCAGCAGCGAGGGGGTCAAGAGCGGAAAACTGTTTTTT.

The V and J genes are TRBV5-4 and TRBJ1-1, with 7 nucleotides matching TRBD1. Germline loops: CDR1 SGHNT, CDR2 YYREEE (reference sequence). The trim removed 1 base at V and 8 bases at J, leaving 8 bases unmatched. The CDR3 extends over 14 amino acids. For the CDR3, the DNA is TGTGCCAGCAGCTTGAGGAGGGGGACAGAAGAAGCTTTCTTT. Translation: CASSLRRGTEEAFF.

This rearrangement joins TRBV6-6 to TRBJ1-1; D is perhaps TRBD1 (5 bases). Germline-derived CDR1 and CDR2 are MNHNY and SVGAGI (reference sequence). The V end lost 6 bases, the J end lost 1 base, and 12 bases lay between the germline ends. The CDR3 spans 14 residues. As DNA, the CDR3 is TGTGCCAGCAGGCCAGGGCAGGGGAACACTGAAGCTTTCTTT. Protein: CASRPGQGNTEAFF.

The genes are TRBV11-3 and TRBJ1-2, with D uncertain. The germline CDR1 and CDR2 sequences are SGHNT and YENEEA. V was cut by 5 bases and J by 2 bases, with 15 bases left in between. This CDR3 is built from 15 residues. As DNA, the CDR3 is TGTGCCAGCAGCCCCCCCAGTGCAGCGAACTATGGCTACACCTTC. This codes for CASSPPSAANYGYTF.

This chain links TRBV29-1 with TRBJ2-3; perhaps TRBD1 as D (5 bases). V lost 7 bases to trimming and J lost 6 bases, with 14 bases between them. Germline lookup yields CDR1 SQVTM and CDR2 ANQGSEA. The CDR3 has 12 residues. CDR3 in amino acids: CSGTGPGDTQYF. The CDR3 coding sequence is TGCAGCGGCACGGGTCCAGGGGATACGCAGTATTTT.

This clone was observed a handful of times. The chain has TRBV15 and TRBJ1-2; TRBD1 agrees at 7 bases. Germline V gene data show CDR1 as LNHNV and CDR2 as YYDKDF (reference sequence). V was pared by 5 bases and J by 4 bases, with 7 bases of the junction left unmatched. CDR3 length: 14 amino acids. The CDR3 here is CATSRRQGPYGYTF. For the CDR3, the DNA is TGTGCCACCAGCCGAAGACAGGGACCCTATGGCTACACCTTC.

The V gene is TRBV5-4, the J gene TRBJ2-7, with D possibly matching TRBD1 (6 bases). Trimming cost V 4 bases and J 0 bases, with 17 bases left between them. The CDR3 is 16 amino acids. Looked up from germline, CDR1 is SGHNT and CDR2 is YYREEE (reference sequence). Here the CDR3 DNA reads TGTGCCAGCAGCCTTTTCATTGGGACAAGCTCCTACGAGCAGTACTTC. Translation gives CASSLFIGTSSYEQYF.

The rearrangement uses TRBV9 and TRBJ2-2; 8 positions agree with TRBD1. Unmatched junction bases numbered 8, after V lost 4 bases and J lost 6 bases. Germline lookup yields CDR1 SGDLS and CDR2 YYNGEE. The CDR3 has 15 amino acids. The CDR3 reads CASSPTGGHSGELFF. In DNA, the CDR3 is TGTGCCAGCAGCCCCACAGGGGGTCATTCCGGGGAGCTGTTTTTT.

The gene calls are TRBV11-2 and TRBJ1-2, with a weak D call TRBD1 (5 bases). Germline V CDR1 and CDR2: SGHAT, FQNNGV. Trimming removed 1 base from V and 2 bases from J, with 11 bases in between. CDR3 length equals 15 residues. In DNA form, the CDR3 reads TGTGCCAGCAGCTTAGTGGGCAGGGCGAACTATGGCTACACCTTC. It yields the protein CASSLVGRANYGYTF.

The chain carries TRBV5-1 and TRBJ2-5, with D unclear. V was pared by 2 bases and J by 1 base, with 9 bases between. CDR3 size: 14 residues. Germline values: CDR1 SGHRS, CDR2 YFSETQ. The DNA of the CDR3 is TGCGCCAGCAGCTTTGGCAGACTCCAAGAGACCCAGTACTTC. It translates to CASSFGRLQETQYF.

The chain has TRBV6-1 and TRBJ1-2; perhaps TRBD1 as D (5 bases). V was pared by 4 bases and J by 6 bases, with 12 bases between. This CDR3 contains 13 residues. Germline V gene sequence: CDR1 MNHNS, CDR2 SASEGT. The CDR3 bases are TGTGCCAGCAGTGGGGCGGGGGTGAATGGCTACACCTTC. Its protein is CASSGAGVNGYTF.

The J gene is TRBJ1-5, the V gene TRBV6-6, with 8 nucleotides matching TRBD1. The CDR3 has 16 amino acids. V lost 4 bases to trimming and J lost 2 bases; unmatched junction nucleotides: 7. In germline, CDR1 is MNHNY, CDR2 SVGAGI (reference sequence). CDR3 sequence (DNA): TGTGCCAGCAGTTTTGGGGCAGGGGGCGGCAATCAGCCCCAGCATTTT. It specifies CASSFGAGGGNQPQHF.